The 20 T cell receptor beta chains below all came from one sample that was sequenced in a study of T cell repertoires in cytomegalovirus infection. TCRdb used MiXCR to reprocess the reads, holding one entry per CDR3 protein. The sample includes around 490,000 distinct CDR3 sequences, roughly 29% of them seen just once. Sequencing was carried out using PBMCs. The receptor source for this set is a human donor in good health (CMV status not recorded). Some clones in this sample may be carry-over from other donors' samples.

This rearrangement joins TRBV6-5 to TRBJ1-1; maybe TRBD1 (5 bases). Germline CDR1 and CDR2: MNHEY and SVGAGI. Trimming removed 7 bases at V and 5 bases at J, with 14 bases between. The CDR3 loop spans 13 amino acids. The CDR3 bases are TGTGCCAGCAACACAACAGGAGGGACTGAAGCTTTCTTT. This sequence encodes CASNTTGGTEAFF.

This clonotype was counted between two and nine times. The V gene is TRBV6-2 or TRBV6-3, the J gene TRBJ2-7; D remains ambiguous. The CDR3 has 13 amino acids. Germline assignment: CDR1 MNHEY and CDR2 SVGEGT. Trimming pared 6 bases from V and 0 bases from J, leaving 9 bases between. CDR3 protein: CASRARNSYEQYV. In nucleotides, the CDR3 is TGTGCCAGCAGAGCTAGGAACTCCTACGAGCAGTACGTC.

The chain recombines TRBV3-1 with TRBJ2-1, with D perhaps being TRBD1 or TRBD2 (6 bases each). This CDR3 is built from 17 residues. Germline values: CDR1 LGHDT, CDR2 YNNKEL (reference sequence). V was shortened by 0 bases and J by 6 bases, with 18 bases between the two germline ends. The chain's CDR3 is CASSQDKGGVNFNEQFF. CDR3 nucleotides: TGTGCCAGCAGCCAAGATAAGGGGGGAGTTAATTTCAATGAGCAGTTCTTC.

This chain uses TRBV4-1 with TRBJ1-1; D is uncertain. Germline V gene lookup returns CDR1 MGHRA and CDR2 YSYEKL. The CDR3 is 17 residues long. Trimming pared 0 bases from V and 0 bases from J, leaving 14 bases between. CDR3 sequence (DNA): TGCGCCAGCAGCCAAGATAAATTGCCCCCTCTGAACACTGAAGCTTTCTTT. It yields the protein CASSQDKLPPLNTEAFF.

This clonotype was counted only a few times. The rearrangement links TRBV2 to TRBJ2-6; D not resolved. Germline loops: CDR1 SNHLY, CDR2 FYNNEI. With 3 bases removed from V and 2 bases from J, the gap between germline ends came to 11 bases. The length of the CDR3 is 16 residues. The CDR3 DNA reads TGTGCCAGCAGTGATTTGTTGATCGCTGGGGCCAACGTCCTGACTTTC. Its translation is CASSDLLIAGANVLTF. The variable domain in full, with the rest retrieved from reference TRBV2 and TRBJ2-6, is EPEVTQTPSHQVTQMGQEVILRCVPISNHLYFYWYRQILGQKVEFLVSFYNNEISEKSEIFDDQFSVERPDGSNFTLKIRSTKLEDSAMYFCASSDLLIAGANVLTFGAGSRLTVL.

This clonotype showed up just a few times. The CDR3 DNA is TGTGCCAGCAGCCCACCGACTAGGAGGCACAATGAGCAGTTCTTC. Its translation is CASSPPTRRHNEQFF. The chain employs TRBV7-6 and TRBJ2-1; possible D gene TRBD2, 6 bases. V was cut by 5 bases and J by 5 bases, with 16 bases left in between. Germline V gives CDR1 SGHVS, CDR2 FNYEAQ. The CDR3 extends over 15 amino acids.

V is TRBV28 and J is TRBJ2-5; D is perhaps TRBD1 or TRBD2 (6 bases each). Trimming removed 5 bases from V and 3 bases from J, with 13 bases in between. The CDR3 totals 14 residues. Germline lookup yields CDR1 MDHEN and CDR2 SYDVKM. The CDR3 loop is CASSTGALEETQYF. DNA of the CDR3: TGTGCCAGCAGTACGGGGGCACTAGAAGAGACCCAGTACTTC.

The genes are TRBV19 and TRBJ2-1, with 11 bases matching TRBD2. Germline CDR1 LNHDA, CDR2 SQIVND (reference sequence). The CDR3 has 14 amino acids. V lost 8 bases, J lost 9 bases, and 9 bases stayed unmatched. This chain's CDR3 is CASSSGRSGAEQFF. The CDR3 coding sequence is TGTGCCAGTTCTAGCGGGAGGTCCGGGGCTGAGCAGTTCTTC.

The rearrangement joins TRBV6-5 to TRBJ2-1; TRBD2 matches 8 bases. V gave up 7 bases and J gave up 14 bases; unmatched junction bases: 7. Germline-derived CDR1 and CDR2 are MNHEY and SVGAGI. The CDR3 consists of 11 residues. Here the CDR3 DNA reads TGTGCCAGCAATTCCGGGACTAGAGAGTTCTTC. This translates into CASNSGTREFF.

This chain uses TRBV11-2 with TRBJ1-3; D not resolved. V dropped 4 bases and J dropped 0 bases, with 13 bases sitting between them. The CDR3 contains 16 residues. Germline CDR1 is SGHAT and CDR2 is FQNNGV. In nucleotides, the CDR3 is TGTGCCAGCAGCTCCCCAGACGCTGCCTCTGGAAACACCATATATTTT. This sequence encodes CASSSPDAASGNTIYF.

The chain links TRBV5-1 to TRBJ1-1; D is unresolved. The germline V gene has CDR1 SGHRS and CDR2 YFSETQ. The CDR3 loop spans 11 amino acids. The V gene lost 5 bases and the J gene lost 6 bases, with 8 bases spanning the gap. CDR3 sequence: CASRLGSEAFF. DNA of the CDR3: TGCGCCAGCAGACTAGGGTCTGAAGCTTTCTTT.

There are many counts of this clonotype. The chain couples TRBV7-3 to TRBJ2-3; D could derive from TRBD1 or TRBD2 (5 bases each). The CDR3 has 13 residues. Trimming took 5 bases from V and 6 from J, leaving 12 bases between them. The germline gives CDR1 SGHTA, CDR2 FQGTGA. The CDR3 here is CASSLGTADTQYF. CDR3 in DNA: TGTGCCAGCAGCCTCGGGACGGCCGATACGCAGTATTTT.

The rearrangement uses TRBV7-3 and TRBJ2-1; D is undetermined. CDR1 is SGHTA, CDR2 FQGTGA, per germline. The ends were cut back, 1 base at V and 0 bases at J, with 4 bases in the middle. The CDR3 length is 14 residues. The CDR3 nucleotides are TGTGCCAGCAGCTTAATCGGCTCCTACAATGAGCAGTTCTTC. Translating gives CASSLIGSYNEQFF.

CDR3 residues: CSAPSGAGFTDTQYF. As DNA, the CDR3 is TGCAGTGCTCCGTCGGGGGCGGGATTCACAGATACGCAGTATTTT. J is TRBJ2-3 and V is TRBV20-1, with D perhaps assigned TRBD1 or TRBD2 (6 bases each). The CDR3 covers 15 residues. V was pared by 5 bases and J by 2 bases, with 17 bases between. CDR1 and CDR2 (germline): DFQATT, SNEGSKA (reference sequence).

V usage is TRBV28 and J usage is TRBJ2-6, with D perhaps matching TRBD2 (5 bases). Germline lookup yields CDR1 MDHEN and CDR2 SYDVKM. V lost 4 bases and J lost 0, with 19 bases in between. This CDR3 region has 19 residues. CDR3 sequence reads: CASSSLSSGTISGANVLTF. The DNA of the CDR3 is TGTGCCAGCAGTTCCCTCTCAAGCGGAACCATCTCTGGGGCCAACGTCCTGACTTTC.

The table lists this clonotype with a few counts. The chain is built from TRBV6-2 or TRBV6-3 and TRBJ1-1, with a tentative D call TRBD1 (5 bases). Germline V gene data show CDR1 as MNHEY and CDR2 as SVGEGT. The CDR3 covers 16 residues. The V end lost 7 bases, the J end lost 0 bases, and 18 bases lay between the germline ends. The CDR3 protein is CASTEELGRVNTEAFF. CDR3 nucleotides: TGTGCCAGCACTGAGGAATTGGGACGGGTGAACACTGAAGCTTTCTTT.

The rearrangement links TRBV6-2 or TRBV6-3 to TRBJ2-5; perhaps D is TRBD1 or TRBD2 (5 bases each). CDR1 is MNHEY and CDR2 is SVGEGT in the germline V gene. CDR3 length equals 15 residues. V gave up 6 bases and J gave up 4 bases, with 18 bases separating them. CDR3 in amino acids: CASSLRDPVPETQYF. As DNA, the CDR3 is TGTGCCAGCAGCCTCCGGGACCCCGTCCCAGAGACCCAGTACTTC.

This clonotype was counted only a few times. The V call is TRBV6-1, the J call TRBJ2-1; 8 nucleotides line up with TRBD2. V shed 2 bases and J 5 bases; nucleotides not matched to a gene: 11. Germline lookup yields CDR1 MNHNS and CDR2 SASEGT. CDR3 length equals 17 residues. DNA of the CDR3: TGTGCCAGCAGTGAACCTCGCGGGCTAGCGGGCCACAATGAGCAGTTCTTC. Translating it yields CASSEPRGLAGHNEQFF.

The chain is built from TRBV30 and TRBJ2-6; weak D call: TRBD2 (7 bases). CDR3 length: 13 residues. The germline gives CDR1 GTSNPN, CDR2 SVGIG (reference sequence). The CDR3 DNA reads TGTGCGGCGGGGGCTACGGGGGCCAACGTCCTGACTTTC. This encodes CAAGATGANVLTF.

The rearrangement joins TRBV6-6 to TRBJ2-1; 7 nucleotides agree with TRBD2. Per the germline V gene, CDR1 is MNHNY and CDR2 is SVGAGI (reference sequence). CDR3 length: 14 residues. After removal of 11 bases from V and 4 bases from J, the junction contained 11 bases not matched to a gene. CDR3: CASVAGYNYNEQFF. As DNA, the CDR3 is TGTGCCTCTGTAGCGGGTTATAATTACAATGAGCAGTTCTTC.